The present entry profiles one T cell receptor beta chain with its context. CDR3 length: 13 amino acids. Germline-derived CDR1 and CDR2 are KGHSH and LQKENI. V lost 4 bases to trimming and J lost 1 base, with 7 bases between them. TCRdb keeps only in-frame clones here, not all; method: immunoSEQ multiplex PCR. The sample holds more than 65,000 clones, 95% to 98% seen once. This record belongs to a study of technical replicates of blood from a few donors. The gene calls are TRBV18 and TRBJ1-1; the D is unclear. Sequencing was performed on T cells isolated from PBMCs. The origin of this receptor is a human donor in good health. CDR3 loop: CASSLSGNTEAFF. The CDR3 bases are TGTGCCAGCTCACTTTCAGGGAACACTGAAGCTTTCTTT.